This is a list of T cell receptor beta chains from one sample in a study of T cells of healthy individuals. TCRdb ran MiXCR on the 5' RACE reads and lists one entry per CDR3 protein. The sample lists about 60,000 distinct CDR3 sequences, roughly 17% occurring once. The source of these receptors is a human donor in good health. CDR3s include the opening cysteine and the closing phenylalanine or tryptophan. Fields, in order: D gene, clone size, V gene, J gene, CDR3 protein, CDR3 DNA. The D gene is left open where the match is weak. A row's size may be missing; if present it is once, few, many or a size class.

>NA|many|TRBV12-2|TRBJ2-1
CASRLGQGHYIVHEQFF
TGTGCAAGTCGCTTAGGACAGGGACACTACATCGTCCATGAGCAGTTCTTC
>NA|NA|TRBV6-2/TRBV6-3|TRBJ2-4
CASSQTRSGAKNIQYF
TGTGCCAGCAGCCAAACAAGGTCGGGAGCCAAAAACATTCAGTACTTC
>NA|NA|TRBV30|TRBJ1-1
CAWSVYQGTAAFF
TGTGCCTGGAGTGTATATCAGGGAACCGCGGCTTTCTTT
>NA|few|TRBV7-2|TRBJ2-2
CASSSNRPKNTGELFF
TGTGCCAGCAGCTCAAACAGGCCGAAGAACACCGGGGAGCTGTTTTTT
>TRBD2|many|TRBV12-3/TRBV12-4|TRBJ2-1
CASSRSGRAGEQFF
TGTGCCAGCAGTCGTAGCGGGAGGGCCGGTGAGCAGTTCTTC
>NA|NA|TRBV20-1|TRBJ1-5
CSARRANQPQHF
TGCAGTGCTAGACGGGCTAATCAGCCCCAGCATTTT
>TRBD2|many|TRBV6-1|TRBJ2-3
CASSLTSVITDTQYF
TGTGCCAGCAGTCTAACTAGCGTGATCACAGATACGCAGTATTTT
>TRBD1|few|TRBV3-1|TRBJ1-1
CASSQGTGTEAFF
TGTGCCAGCAGCCAAGGGACAGGTACTGAAGCTTTCTTT
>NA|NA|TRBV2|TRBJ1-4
CASSPPTNEKLFF
TGTGCCAGCTCCCCACCAACTAATGAAAAACTGTTTTTT
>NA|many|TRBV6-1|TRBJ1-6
CASRSSWGFDSPLHF
TGTGCCAGCAGAAGTTCTTGGGGTTTCGATTCACCCCTCCACTTT
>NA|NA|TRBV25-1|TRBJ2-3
CASSGHTRTDTQYF
TGTGCCAGCAGTGGCCACACACGCACAGATACGCAGTATTTT
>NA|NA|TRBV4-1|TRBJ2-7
CASSQKLDAPYEQYF
TGCGCCAGCAGCCAAAAACTAGATGCTCCCTACGAGCAGTACTTC
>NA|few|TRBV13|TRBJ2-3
CASSDPEQGPNTQYF
TGTGCCAGCAGCGACCCGGAACAGGGCCCTAATACGCAGTATTTT
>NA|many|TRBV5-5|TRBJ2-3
CASSFQNTQYF
TGTGCCAGCAGCTTTCAGAATACGCAGTATTTT
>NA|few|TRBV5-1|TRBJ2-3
CASSLGTRDKGPDTQYF
TGCGCCAGCAGCTTAGGAACCCGGGACAAGGGACCAGATACGCAGTATTTT
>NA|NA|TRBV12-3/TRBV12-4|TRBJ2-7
CASGQGTYEQYF
TGTGCCAGCGGGCAGGGCACCTACGAGCAGTACTTC
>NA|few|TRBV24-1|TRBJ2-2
CATGGVPGELFF
TGTGCCACCGGAGGGGTACCCGGGGAGCTGTTTTTT
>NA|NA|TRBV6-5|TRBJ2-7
CASLSAGQTGEQYF
TGTGCCAGCCTTTCGGCGGGTCAAACGGGCGAGCAGTACTTC
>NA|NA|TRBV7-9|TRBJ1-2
CASSLVTGWYGYTF
TGTGCCAGCAGCTTAGTCACCGGGTGGTATGGCTACACCTTC
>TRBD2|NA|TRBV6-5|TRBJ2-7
CASSYSRGLAGEQYF
TGTGCCAGCAGTTACTCGAGGGGACTAGCTGGGGAGCAGTACTTC
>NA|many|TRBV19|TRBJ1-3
CATGGGGNTIYF
TGTGCCACGGGAGGAGGAGGAAACACCATATATTTT
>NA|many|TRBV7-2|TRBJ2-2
CASSSREETGELFF
TGTGCCAGCAGCTCCCGCGAGGAGACCGGGGAGCTGTTTTTT
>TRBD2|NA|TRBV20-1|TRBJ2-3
CSADRTSGGSPGTDTQYF
TGCAGTGCTGACCGGACTAGCGGGGGGTCTCCGGGTACAGATACGCAGTATTTT
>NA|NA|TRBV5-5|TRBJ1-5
CASSRQAGSQPQHF
TGTGCCAGCAGCCGTCAAGCAGGGTCTCAGCCCCAGCATTTT
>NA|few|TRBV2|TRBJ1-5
CASSIRGTDNQPQHF
TGTGCCAGCAGTATCAGGGGAACCGACAATCAGCCCCAGCATTTT
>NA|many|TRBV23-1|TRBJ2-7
CAITGRGQGNSYEQYF
TGCGCAATTACCGGAAGGGGCCAGGGTAATTCCTACGAGCAGTACTTC
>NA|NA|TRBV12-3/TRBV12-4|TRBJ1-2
CASSVSGRAGYTF
TGTGCCAGCAGTGTGTCGGGGCGTGCTGGCTACACCTTC
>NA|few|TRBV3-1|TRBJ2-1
CASSQGSGVPYNEQFF
TGTGCCAGCAGCCAAGGATCCGGGGTTCCCTACAATGAGCAGTTCTTC
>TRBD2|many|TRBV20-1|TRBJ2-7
CSARIAGGGEQYF
TGCAGTGCTAGAATAGCGGGGGGAGGCGAGCAGTACTTC
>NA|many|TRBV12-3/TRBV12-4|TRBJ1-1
CASSSQGFAEAFF
TGTGCCAGCAGTTCACAAGGGTTTGCTGAAGCTTTCTTT
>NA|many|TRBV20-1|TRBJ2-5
CSVRGAEETQYF
TGCAGTGTGAGAGGGGCCGAAGAGACCCAGTACTTC
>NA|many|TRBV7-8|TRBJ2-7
CASSLVSGPYEQYF
TGTGCCAGCAGCTTAGTTTCGGGGCCCTACGAGCAGTACTTC
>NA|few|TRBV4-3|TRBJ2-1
CASSQESGYNEQFF
TGCGCCAGCAGCCAAGAATCCGGCTACAATGAGCAGTTCTTC
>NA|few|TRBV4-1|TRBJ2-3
CASSPNGRTDTQYF
TGCGCCAGCAGCCCTAACGGGCGCACAGATACGCAGTATTTT
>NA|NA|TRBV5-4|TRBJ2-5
CASSTKLSQETQYF
TGTGCCAGCAGCACGAAACTAAGCCAAGAGACCCAGTACTTC
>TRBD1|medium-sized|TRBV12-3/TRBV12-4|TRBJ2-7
CASSFGQGYEQYF
TGTGCCAGCAGTTTCGGACAGGGCTACGAGCAGTACTTC
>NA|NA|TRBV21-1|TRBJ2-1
CASSKVGTVLAGGPAEQFF
TGTGCCAGCAGCAAAGTAGGGACGGTACTAGCGGGAGGGCCGGCTGAGCAGTTCTTC
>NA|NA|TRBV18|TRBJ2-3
CASSPPRVADTQYF
TGTGCCAGCTCACCACCCAGGGTTGCAGATACGCAGTATTTT
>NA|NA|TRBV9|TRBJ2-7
CASSRDGTAYEQYF
TGTGCCAGCAGCCGGGACGGGACCGCCTACGAGCAGTACTTC
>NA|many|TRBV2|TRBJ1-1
CASRLFDGDTEAFF
TGTGCCAGCAGGCTCTTCGACGGCGACACTGAAGCTTTCTTT
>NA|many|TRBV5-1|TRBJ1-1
CASSFGQGREAFF
TGCGCCAGCAGCTTCGGCCAGGGCAGGGAAGCTTTCTTT
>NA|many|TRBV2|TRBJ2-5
CASSEGDQTQYF
TGTGCCAGCAGTGAAGGGGACCAGACCCAGTACTTC
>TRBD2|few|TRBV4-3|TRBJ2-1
CASSQDASGRAGINEQFF
TGCGCCAGCAGCCAAGACGCTAGCGGGAGGGCCGGGATCAATGAGCAGTTCTTC
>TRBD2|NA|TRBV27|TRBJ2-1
CASSFGRDEQFF
TGTGCCAGCAGTTTTGGGAGGGATGAGCAGTTCTTC
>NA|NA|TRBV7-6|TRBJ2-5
CASSLGLPGPTKETQYF
TGTGCCAGCAGCTTAGGCTTACCGGGACCGACAAAAGAGACCCAGTACTTC
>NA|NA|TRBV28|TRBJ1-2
CASTPTVWAAGYTF
TGTGCCAGCACCCCCACTGTATGGGCCGCTGGCTACACCTTC
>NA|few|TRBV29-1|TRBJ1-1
CSVYPANTEAFF
TGCAGCGTTTACCCAGCCAACACTGAAGCTTTCTTT
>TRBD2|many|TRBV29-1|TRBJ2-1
CSVRTSGRANEQFF
TGCAGCGTCCGGACTAGCGGGAGGGCTAATGAGCAGTTCTTC